A single sample gave rise to the 20 T cell receptor beta chains below, sequenced in a study of Graves' ophthalmopathy and Graves' hyperthyroidism. From RNA, the CDR3 regions of TCR beta chains were amplified and sequenced. Second-round multiplex PCR came after a first-round RT-PCR that employed HTBI primers. A single record per CDR3 protein comes from TCRdb applying MiXCR to the multiplex PCR reads. In the table there are about 220,000 distinct CDR3 sequences, roughly 21% of which are singletons. Source material: peripheral blood. All receptors come from a woman between 45 and 65 years old with Graves' ophthalmopathy.

This sequence joins TRBV30 and TRBJ1-1; the D is unclear. This CDR3 contains 14 residues. Germline CDR1 is GTSNPN and CDR2 is SVGIG (reference sequence). Trimming shortened V by 2 bases and J by 7 bases, and 17 bases separated the two germline ends. CDR3 nucleotides: TGTGCCTGGAGTAGCTGGGATCGCCTGGTTGAAGCTTTCTTT. Encoded protein: CAWSSWDRLVEAFF.

This clonotype showed up many times. The chain recombines TRBV2 with TRBJ1-3; perhaps TRBD1 as D (5 bases). CDR1 and CDR2 (germline): SNHLY, FYNNEI. This CDR3 has 13 amino acids. Deletions cut 7 bases from V and 8 bases from J, with 15 bases between. Here the CDR3 reads CASNGAEGDTIYF. DNA for the CDR3: TGTGCCAGCAATGGGGCCGAAGGAGACACCATATATTTT.

This clonotype was detected many times. The V and J genes are TRBV6-5 and TRBJ1-1; the D is unclear. CDR3 length: 12 residues. CDR1 is MNHEY, CDR2 SVGAGI, per germline. V gave up 6 bases and J gave up 5 bases, with 10 bases separating them. CDR3 sequence reads: CASRYSATEAFF. In nucleotides, the CDR3 is TGTGCCAGCAGATATTCGGCGACTGAAGCTTTCTTT.

This clonotype was observed a handful of times. The rearrangement joins TRBV12-3 or TRBV12-4 to TRBJ2-7; the D is unclear. This CDR3 has 12 amino acids. Trimming took 6 bases from V and 4 from J, leaving 10 bases between them. The CDR3 protein is CASSQERYEQYF. The CDR3 region has the DNA TGTGCCAGCAGCCAAGAACGGTACGAGCAGTACTTC.

This clonotype has ten or more counts. The chain combines TRBV15 with TRBJ1-1; possibly TRBD1 for D (5 bases). This CDR3 is 12 amino acids long. Germline-derived CDR1 and CDR2 are LNHNV and YYDKDF (reference sequence). V was clipped by 8 bases and J by 0 bases, with 7 bases between them. The CDR3 DNA reads as TGTGCCACCTCGGGACTGAACACTGAAGCTTTCTTT. Protein product: CATSGLNTEAFF.

There are many counts of this clonotype. V gene TRBV15 combines with J gene TRBJ2-5; no firm D call. The germline CDR1 and CDR2 sequences are LNHNV and YYDKDF (reference sequence). The CDR3 is made up of 14 amino acids. Trimming left V 0 bases short and J 2 bases short, with 7 bases between. DNA of the CDR3: TGTGCCACCAGCAGAGAAGGGCTACAAGAGACCCAGTACTTC. This gives the protein CATSREGLQETQYF.

This chain links TRBV5-1 with TRBJ2-5; possible D gene TRBD1, 6 bases. Germline CDR1 and CDR2: SGHRS and YFSETQ. The CDR3 covers 14 residues. V lost 0 bases, J lost 3 bases, and 9 bases lay in between. The CDR3 loop reads CASSLVQGKETQYF. CDR3 sequence (DNA): TGCGCCAGCAGCTTGGTTCAGGGGAAAGAGACCCAGTACTTC.

This clonotype appeared a few times. The rearrangement joins TRBV9 to TRBJ2-5, with TRBD2 identical over 8 bases. The CDR3 totals 15 residues. The germline CDR1 and CDR2 sequences are SGDLS and YYNGEE. J lost 4 bases, V lost 3 bases, and 8 bases had no gene match. CDR3 region: CASSAGGGRRETQYF. CDR3 DNA sequence: TGTGCCAGCAGCGCCGGGGGGGGGCGTAGAGAGACCCAGTACTTC.

For this clonotype: One end of the junction varies from germline; a read error may be responsible. The genes are TRBV7-7 and TRBJ2-2; possible D gene TRBD1, 5 bases. This CDR3 has 16 residues. Germline V CDR1 and CDR2: SSHAT, FNYEAQ (reference sequence). CDR3 coding DNA: TGTGCTAGCAGCTTAGCATGGGGCGCGAACACCGGGGAGCTGTTTTTT. This gives the protein CASSLAWGANTGELFF.

This clonotype has ten or more counts. This chain links TRBV7-2 with TRBJ2-5; the D call may be TRBD1 or TRBD2 (5 bases each). The V gene lost 5 bases and the J gene lost 1 base, with 20 bases spanning the gap. The length of the CDR3 is 17 residues. The germline CDR1 and CDR2 sequences are SGHTA and FQGNSA. CDR3 DNA sequence: TGTGCCAGCAGCCCGAGAAGGAGTCGGGACCCCCAAGAGACCCAGTACTTC. It codes for CASSPRRSRDPQETQYF. Based on the CDR3 plus reference TRBV7-2 and TRBJ2-5, the full variable domain is GAGVSQSPSNKVTEKGKDVELRCDPISGHTALYWYRQSLGQGLEFLIYFQGNSAPDKSGLPSDRFSAERTGGSVSTLTIQRTQQEDSAVYLCASSPRRSRDPQETQYFGPGTRLLVL.

This clonotype was counted at least ten times. The rearrangement joins TRBV5-5 to TRBJ2-2; 8 positions agree with TRBD2. J lost 2 bases, V lost 3 bases, and 6 bases had no gene match. CDR1 is SGHKS, CDR2 YYEKEE, per germline (reference sequence). The CDR3 runs 16 residues. The CDR3 DNA follows: TGTGCCAGCAGCTGGCAGACTAGCGAAAACACCGGGGAGCTGTTTTTT. It is translated as CASSWQTSENTGELFF.

This clonotype was seen only once. This chain connects TRBV27 to TRBJ1-1, with D perhaps TRBD1 (5 bases). The V end lost 5 bases, the J end lost 4 bases, and 14 bases lay between the germline ends. CDR3 length: 14 residues. Germline V gene data show CDR1 as MNHEY and CDR2 as SMNVEV (reference sequence). CDR3 sequence reads: CASSLGTRSTEAFF. As DNA, the CDR3 is TGTGCCAGCAGTCTTGGGACGAGGAGCACTGAAGCTTTCTTT.

This clonotype showed up just a few times. The CDR3: CASSLGTEVHF. CDR3 nucleotides: TGTGCCAGCAGCCTCGGGACGGAGGTGCATTTT. V usage is TRBV6-2 or TRBV6-3 and J usage is TRBJ1-5; D may be TRBD1 (5 bases). CDR3 length equals 11 residues. Germline V CDR1 and CDR2: MNHEY, SVGEGT. Trimming removed 6 bases from V and 15 bases from J, with 15 bases in between.

This clonotype was seen repeatedly, ten times or more. Just one base apart from a much larger clone, this may be a read error. The chain couples TRBV12-3 or TRBV12-4 to TRBJ1-5; D might be TRBD1 (5 bases). The CDR3 covers 14 residues. Trimming took off 3 bases at V and 2 bases at J, with 8 bases between the two ends. CDR3 nucleotide sequence: TGTGCCAGCAGTTTGATAGGGGGCAATCAGCCCCAGCATTTT. It encodes CASSLIGGNQPQHF.

In this sample, this clonotype turned up many times. The chain joins TRBV20-1 to TRBJ1-5, with D unresolved. Between the trimmed V and J ends, which lost 0 bases and 0 bases, there was a span of 12 bases. The V gene's germline CDR1 is DFQATT and CDR2 SNEGSKA (reference sequence). The CDR3 length is 16 residues. The CDR3 spells CSARDQKGYSNQPQHF. CDR3 in DNA: TGCAGTGCTAGAGATCAAAAGGGTTATAGCAATCAGCCCCAGCATTTT.

This clonotype has at least ten counts. J is TRBJ2-7 and V is TRBV18; D is perhaps TRBD2 (5 bases). Germline V lookup: CDR1 KGHSH, CDR2 LQKENI. The CDR3 has 15 residues. V gave up 3 bases and J gave up 2 bases, with 14 bases separating them. CDR3 DNA sequence: TGTGCCAGCTCACCGCGTCAGACTATCACCTACGAGCAGTACTTC. It specifies CASSPRQTITYEQYF. Complete variable domain (other parts from reference TRBV18 and TRBJ2-7): NAGVMQNPRHLVRRRGQEARLRCSPMKGHSHVYWYRQLPEEGLKFMVYLQKENIIDESGMPKERFSAEFPKEGPSILRIQQVVRGDSAAYFCASSPRQTITYEQYFGPGTRLTVT.

This clonotype was seen a handful of times. CDR3 protein: CASSEMLETQYF. Here the CDR3 DNA reads TGTGCCAGCAGTGAAATGTTGGAGACCCAGTACTTC. This chain links TRBV2 with TRBJ2-5; D gene ambiguous. The CDR3 totals 12 residues. The ends were cut back, 2 bases at V and 5 bases at J, with 6 bases in the middle. Germline CDR1 is SNHLY and CDR2 is FYNNEI.

The chain joins TRBV20-1 to TRBJ1-2; D is perhaps TRBD1 (6 bases). This CDR3 has 14 residues. Per the germline V gene, CDR1 is DFQATT and CDR2 is SNEGSKA (reference sequence). V lost 1 base, J lost 6 bases, and 15 bases lay in between. This CDR3 is CSARGTEGGDGYTF. Here the CDR3 DNA reads TGCAGTGCTAGAGGGACCGAGGGGGGGGATGGCTACACCTTC.

This clonotype was detected many times. The genes are TRBV30 and TRBJ1-2; D uncertain. V lost 5 bases and J 7 bases, leaving 14 bases between the germline ends. Germline CDR1 GTSNPN, CDR2 SVGIG (reference sequence). CDR3 length equals 12 residues. CDR3 DNA: TGTGCCTGGGGACCGGGTAGTCTTGGCTACACCTTC. It translates to CAWGPGSLGYTF.

The genes are TRBV6-5 and TRBJ2-4, with D perhaps given as TRBD1 or TRBD2 (5 bases each). The length of the CDR3 is 16 residues. V was cut by 5 bases and J by 0 bases, with 14 bases left in between. The V gene's germline CDR1 is MNHEY and CDR2 SVGAGI. The CDR3 nucleotides read TGTGCCAGCAGTACTCAGGGACCTTTAGCCAAAAACATTCAGTACTTC. Translating gives CASSTQGPLAKNIQYF.